A selection of T cell receptor beta chains follows, all from one sample in a study of blood T cell repertoires in COVID-19. The method was immunoSEQ multiplex PCR; TCRdb's version includes in-frame clones alone and lacks a portion of them. The sample has some 140,000 clones, roughly 88% seen once; the top ten hold approximately 0.63%. Material for sequencing was peripheral blood. The receptor set was obtained from a man aged 55 to 69 with COVID-19, enrolled during active disease. Each CDR3 is given with its conserved first and last residue. The order of the fields is CDR3 DNA, CDR3 protein, D gene, J gene, clone size, V gene. The D gene is left open where the match is weak. Clone size is stated in some rows and not others, as once, few, many or a class when expanded.

TGCAGCGTATCGCAGATGAACACTGAAGCTTTCTTT | CSVSQMNTEAFF | . | TRBJ1-1 | . | TRBV29-1
TGTGCCAGCAGTGACGTGACAGGGGGGGAAGCTTTCTTT | CASSDVTGGEAFF | TRBD1 | TRBJ1-1 | . | TRBV6-4
TGTGCCAGCAGCTTCCCAGGGGAAGAGACCCAGTACTTC | CASSFPGEETQYF | . | TRBJ2-5 | . | TRBV5-5
TGTGCCAGCAGCCAAGTTCAGTCGGCAGGGTGGTATGGCTACACCTTC | CASSQVQSAGWYGYTF | . | TRBJ1-2 | few | TRBV3-1/TRBV3-2
TGTGCCAGTAGTCCCCGATGGGAGACGAACACTGAAGCTTTCTTT | CASSPRWETNTEAFF | . | TRBJ1-1 | . | TRBV19
TGTGCCAGCTCACGCCAGGGGACGAACACTGAAGCTTTCTTT | CASSRQGTNTEAFF | . | TRBJ1-1 | . | TRBV7-2
TGCGCCAGCAGATTAGCGGGGGGGGAGACCGGGGAGCTGTTTTTT | CASRLAGGETGELFF | TRBD2 | TRBJ2-2 | . | TRBV10-2
TGTGCCAGCAGTCCCTGGGACAGGGGTAGAGAGACCCAGTACTTC | CASSPWDRGRETQYF | TRBD1 | TRBJ2-5 | . | TRBV27
TGTGCCAGTACAATGGCGAGGCAGCCCCAGCATTTT | CASTMARQPQHF | . | TRBJ1-5 | . | TRBV19
TGCGCCAGCAGCTGGGACAGGGCGAACAATGAAAAACTGTTTTTT | CASSWDRANNEKLFF | TRBD1 | TRBJ1-4 | . | TRBV5-1
TGTGCCAGCAGCTTCGCGACAGGGAAAGAGACCCAGTACTTC | CASSFATGKETQYF | TRBD1 | TRBJ2-5 | . | TRBV5-4
TGTGCCAGCAGTTTAGGACAGGGAAGGGAAAAACTGTTTTTT | CASSLGQGREKLFF | TRBD1 | TRBJ1-4 | . | TRBV28
TGTGCCAGCTCACCTTACAGATTGGCTGAAGCTTTCTTT | CASSPYRLAEAFF | . | TRBJ1-1 | few | TRBV18
TGTGCCAGCAGTTACGGGCCCTACGAGCAGTACTTC | CASSYGPYEQYF | . | TRBJ2-7 | . | TRBV6-2/TRBV6-3
TGTGCCAGCTCACCACCCCTGAATGAGCAGTTCTTC | CASSPPLNEQFF | . | TRBJ2-1 | few | TRBV18
TGTGCCAGCAGTGAACAGGGCCTTGGCTACACCTTC | CASSEQGLGYTF | . | TRBJ1-2 | once | TRBV6-1
TGCGCCAGCAGCTCGGGGGGACTCGGGAACACTGAAGCTTTCTTT | CASSSGGLGNTEAFF | . | TRBJ1-1 | . | TRBV5-1
TGTGCCAGTACCGGACAGGGGAGCTCCTACAATGAGCAGTTCTTC | CASTGQGSSYNEQFF | TRBD1 | TRBJ2-1 | . | TRBV19
TGTGCCAGCAGCTTGGGACAGGGGCTGGGCGAGCAGTACTTC | CASSLGQGLGEQYF | TRBD1 | TRBJ2-7 | . | TRBV5-5
TGTGCCAGCAGTTTAGGGGGCGCGGGGGGGCAAGAGACCCAGTACTTC | CASSLGGAGGQETQYF | TRBD2 | TRBJ2-5 | . | TRBV6-2/TRBV6-3
TGTGCCAGCAGCCAAGATTTAGTCACCCCTAACTATGGCTACACCTTC | CASSQDLVTPNYGYTF | . | TRBJ1-2 | . | TRBV3-1/TRBV3-2
TGTGCCACCAGCAGAGATGGGGCTGGGGCTGAAGCTTTCTTT | CATSRDGAGAEAFF | . | TRBJ1-1 | . | TRBV15
TGTGCCAGTAGTAAGGGCCTAGCGGGGGGTACCTACAATGAGCAGTTCTTC | CASSKGLAGGTYNEQFF | TRBD2 | TRBJ2-1 | . | TRBV19
TGTGCCAGCAGCTCAGGTCAGGGGACTGAAGCTTTCTTT | CASSSGQGTEAFF | . | TRBJ1-1 | once | TRBV11-2
TGTGCCAGCAGCAAGCCGACAGGGTTTGGGGAGACCCAGTACTTC | CASSKPTGFGETQYF | . | TRBJ2-5 | . | TRBV21-1
TGTGCCAGCAGCTCCGACTATTACAATGAGCAGTTCTTC | CASSSDYYNEQFF | . | TRBJ2-1 | . | TRBV7-9
TGTGCCATCCGGGACAGGGGAGCCTCCTACGAGCAGTACTTC | CAIRDRGASYEQYF | TRBD1 | TRBJ2-7 | . | TRBV10-3
TGTGCCAGTAGTATTCGGGAAGGCTACACCTTC | CASSIREGYTF | . | TRBJ1-2 | . | TRBV19
TGTGCCAGCTCATCCACCGGGACTCGGGAAGGTTATGGCTACACCTTC | CASSSTGTREGYGYTF | . | TRBJ1-2 | . | TRBV18
TGTGCCAGCAGTGGAAAGCCGTACGAGCAGTACTTC | CASSGKPYEQYF | . | TRBJ2-7 | . | TRBV2
TGCGCCAGCAGCCAAATCCCCCTCGAGGGCTATGGCTACACCTTC | CASSQIPLEGYGYTF | . | TRBJ1-2 | . | TRBV4-3
TGTGCCAGCAGCTTCGAGGGTTTGAACACTGAAGCTTTCTTT | CASSFEGLNTEAFF | . | TRBJ1-1 | once | TRBV7-9
TGTGCCAGCTCACGTCAGGGAGGAATGAACACTGAAGCTTTCTTT | CASSRQGGMNTEAFF | . | TRBJ1-1 | once | TRBV18
TGTGCCAGCAGTGACCAGGCCCACGGTGCCGGGGAGCTGTTTTTT | CASSDQAHGAGELFF | . | TRBJ2-2 | . | TRBV2
TGTGCCAGTAGGTCCCGGGACAGGGTCTCTCAGCCCCAGCATTTT | CASRSRDRVSQPQHF | TRBD1 | TRBJ1-5 | few | TRBV19
TGCGCCAGCAGCCCCGGACAGGGGATCGGGGACAACTATGGCTACACCTTC | CASSPGQGIGDNYGYTF | TRBD1 | TRBJ1-2 | . | TRBV5-1
TGTGCCAGCACCTTCGGACAGGGAAGGACTGAAGCTTTCTTT | CASTFGQGRTEAFF | TRBD1 | TRBJ1-1 | . | TRBV2
TGTGCCAGCAGAAAAGCGGGAGGGCCCACAGATACGCAGTATTTT | CASRKAGGPTDTQYF | TRBD2 | TRBJ2-3 | . | TRBV28
TGCGCCAGCAGCCAAACGCCCCCAACTAGCGGGGCTATGAAGACCCAGTACTTC | CASSQTPPTSGAMKTQYF | TRBD2 | TRBJ2-5 | . | TRBV4-3
TGTGCCATCAGTGAGGGGACTAGCGGCCAAACCTACGAGCAGTACTTC | CAISEGTSGQTYEQYF | TRBD2 | TRBJ2-7 | . | TRBV10-3
TGTGCCAGCAGCTTCAGGAACACTGAAGCTTTCTTT | CASSFRNTEAFF | . | TRBJ1-1 | . | TRBV5-6
TGCAGTGCTAGTGGACACTCCCTTATGAATGGCTACACCTTC | CSASGHSLMNGYTF | . | TRBJ1-2 | . | TRBV20-1
TGTGCCAGCAGCTTATCGCAGGGGGCAGGCACCGGGGAGCTGTTTTTT | CASSLSQGAGTGELFF | TRBD1 | TRBJ2-2 | . | TRBV13
TGTGCCAGCAGTGACCCAAGGGGGCTGGGCCCCTCCTACGAGCAGTACTTC | CASSDPRGLGPSYEQYF | TRBD1 | TRBJ2-7 | . | TRBV6-4
TGTGCCAGCAGTGAAACGGTCTGGGGCCAGCAGCCCCAGCATTTT | CASSETVWGQQPQHF | . | TRBJ1-5 | . | TRBV2
TGTGCCAGCAGTCCCTCGGTCCGCCAAACTGAAGCTTTCTTT | CASSPSVRQTEAFF | . | TRBJ1-1 | . | TRBV6-6